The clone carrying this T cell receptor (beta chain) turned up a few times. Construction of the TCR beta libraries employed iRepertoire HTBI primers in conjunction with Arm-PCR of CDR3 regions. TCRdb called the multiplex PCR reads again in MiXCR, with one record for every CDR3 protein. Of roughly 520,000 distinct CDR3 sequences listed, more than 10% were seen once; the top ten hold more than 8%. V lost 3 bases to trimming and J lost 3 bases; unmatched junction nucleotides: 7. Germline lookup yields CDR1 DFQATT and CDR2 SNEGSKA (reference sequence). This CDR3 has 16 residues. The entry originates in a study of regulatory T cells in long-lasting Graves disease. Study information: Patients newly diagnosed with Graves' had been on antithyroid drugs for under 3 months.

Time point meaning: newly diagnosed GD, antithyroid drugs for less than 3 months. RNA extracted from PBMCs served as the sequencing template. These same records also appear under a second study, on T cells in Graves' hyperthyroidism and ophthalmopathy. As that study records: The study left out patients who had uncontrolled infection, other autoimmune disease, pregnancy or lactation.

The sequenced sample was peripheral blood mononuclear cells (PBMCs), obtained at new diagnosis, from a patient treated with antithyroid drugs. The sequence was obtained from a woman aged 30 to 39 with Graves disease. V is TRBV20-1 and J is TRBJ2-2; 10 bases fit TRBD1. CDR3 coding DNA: TGCAGTGCTAGGAGTACGGGACAGGGGTACACCGGGGAGCTGTTTTTT. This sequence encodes CSARSTGQGYTGELFF.